This TCR beta chain is drawn from a study of blood T cell repertoires in COVID-19. In the original workflow: Nucleated cell number was recorded as an estimate derived from reference gene primer amplification. Sequenced by immunoSEQ multiplex PCR; TCRdb stores in-frame clones only, minus some. V and J calls and clone size are given by that table; D and trimming were obtained from the DNA. The sample shows 400,000 to 550,000 clones, about 89% of them seen only once. The CDR3 is 13 amino acids. Germline CDR1 reads ENHRY; CDR2 reads SYGVKD. Trimming removed 8 bases at V and 7 bases at J, with 15 bases between.

The TCR comes from a woman between 25 and 40 years old with acute or convalescent COVID-19. Sequencing was carried out using peripheral blood. The chain has TRBV10-3 and TRBJ2-1; the D is unclear. Here the CDR3 reads CAILSSHQNEQFF. The DNA for the CDR3 is TGTGCCATCTTATCTTCTCATCAGAATGAGCAGTTCTTC.